What follows describes a single TCR beta chain. Clones were sequenced by immunoSEQ multiplex PCR, and TCRdb holds only the in-frame ones, with some missing. This sample has approximately 41,000 clones; about 96% occur once, and the top ten carry around 0.35%. This CDR3 region has 13 residues. V lost 5 bases to trimming and J lost 5 bases; unmatched junction nucleotides: 1. Germline CDR1 SGHTA, CDR2 FQGTGA. The data were obtained in a study of technical replicates of blood from several donors. Sample: T cells isolated from PBMCs. V gene TRBV7-3 combines with J gene TRBJ1-5; 9 nucleotides match TRBD1. The origin of this receptor is a human donor in good health. CDR3: CASSRDRDQPQHF. DNA for the CDR3: TGTGCCAGCAGCCGGGACAGGGATCAGCCCCAGCATTTT.